One and the same sample provided the 31 T cell receptor beta chains below, sequenced in a study of shared clonotypes between healthy human individuals. Using immunoSEQ multiplex PCR, the repertoire was profiled, and TCRdb retains in-frame clones only, with some absent. The sample holds hundreds of thousands of clones, about two thirds seen once. Sequenced sample: memory CD4+ T cells sorted from blood. As for subset: CD45RA-negative fraction. The receptors were sampled from a woman aged 30 to 39 in good health.

The chain couples TRBV6-1 to TRBJ2-7, with D maybe TRBD2 (6 bases). The V end was cut by 3 bases, the J end by 0 bases, with 9 bases between. CDR3 length equals 14 residues. Germline CDR1 and CDR2: MNHNS and SASEGT. CDR3 DNA sequence: TGTGCCAGCAGTGACCGGCGGGACTCCTACGAGCAGTACTTC. Amino acids: CASSDRRDSYEQYF.

V and J are TRBV20-1 and TRBJ2-3; D not certain. Trimming left V 8 bases short and J 2 bases short, with 5 bases between. The CDR3 has 10 residues. CDR1 and CDR2 (germline): DFQATT, SNEGSKA (reference sequence). The chain's CDR3 is CSRTTDTQYF. The CDR3 region has the DNA TGCAGTCGAACCACAGATACGCAGTATTTT.

The V call is TRBV2, the J call TRBJ1-1; TRBD1 is a possible D gene (5 bases). The CDR3 has 14 amino acids. Germline V gives CDR1 SNHLY, CDR2 FYNNEI. With 5 bases removed from V and 0 bases from J, the gap between germline ends came to 10 bases. The CDR3 loop reads CASSPQAMNTEAFF. In DNA, the CDR3 is TGTGCCAGCAGTCCACAGGCCATGAACACTGAAGCTTTCTTT.

The chain carries TRBV15 and TRBJ1-1, with a weak D call TRBD1 (5 bases). V was trimmed by 3 bases and J by 2 bases, leaving 7 bases between them. The CDR3 totals 13 residues. Germline lookup yields CDR1 LNHNV and CDR2 YYDKDF (reference sequence). The CDR3 DNA reads as TGTGCCACCAGCAGGGACATCAACACTGAAGCTTTCTTT. Translation gives CATSRDINTEAFF.

The genes are TRBV19 and TRBJ2-7, with D unresolved. Per germline, CDR1 LNHDA and CDR2 SQIVND (reference sequence). The CDR3 loop spans 14 amino acids. The ends were cut back, 5 bases at V and 0 bases at J, with 11 bases in the middle. The CDR3 sequence: CASSEVGFSYEQYF. DNA for the CDR3: TGTGCCAGTAGTGAGGTCGGATTCTCCTACGAGCAGTACTTC.

This chain joins TRBV7-3 and TRBJ2-1, with D tentatively TRBD2 (6 bases). The CDR3 runs 13 residues. The V end lost 5 bases, the J end lost 8 bases, and 13 bases lay between the germline ends. Germline V gives CDR1 SGHTA, CDR2 FQGTGA. The CDR3 DNA follows: TGTGCCAGCAGCCCCCGGGGGATCCATGAGCAGTTCTTC. Amino acids: CASSPRGIHEQFF.

The chain links TRBV6-5 to TRBJ1-1, with D unclear. Germline V gene data show CDR1 as MNHEY and CDR2 as SVGAGI. V lost 7 bases and J 2 bases, leaving 11 bases between the germline ends. This CDR3 is 13 amino acids long. The CDR3 is CASTSAANTEAFF. CDR3 coding DNA: TGTGCCAGCACCTCCGCTGCAAACACTGAAGCTTTCTTT.

This clone was observed a few times. V gene TRBV7-2 combines with J gene TRBJ2-3; D is ambiguous. Germline loops: CDR1 SGHTA, CDR2 FQGNSA. V was pared by 8 bases and J by 4 bases, with 16 bases between. CDR3 length equals 14 residues. This chain's CDR3 is CASRVGVLADTQYF. As DNA, the CDR3 is TGTGCCAGCCGGGTGGGCGTCCTAGCAGATACGCAGTATTTT.

This sequence joins TRBV19 and TRBJ1-5; D is unresolved. This CDR3 has 15 amino acids. V lost 3 bases and J 3 bases, leaving 12 bases between the germline ends. CDR1 and CDR2 (germline): LNHDA, SQIVND (reference sequence). CDR3 sequence: CASSIRRQLNQPQHF. The CDR3 DNA follows: TGTGCCAGTAGTATTCGTAGGCAGCTCAATCAGCCCCAGCATTTT.

This clone was recorded a few times. The chain joins TRBV19 to TRBJ2-7; 9 nucleotides align to TRBD1. Germline CDR1 LNHDA, CDR2 SQIVND (reference sequence). This CDR3 spans 15 amino acids. Unmatched junction bases numbered 0, after V lost 0 bases and J lost 0 bases. Written as DNA, the CDR3 is TGTGCCAGTAGTATAGAGGACAGGGGCTCCTACGAGCAGTACTTC. It codes for CASSIEDRGSYEQYF.

This clone was seen a handful of times. The rearrangement links TRBV15 to TRBJ2-7, with TRBD2 matching 10 bases. CDR1 is LNHNV, CDR2 YYDKDF, per germline (reference sequence). This CDR3 spans 19 amino acids. The V and J ends lost 4 bases and 1 base, in that order; junction bases with no gene match: 16. Written as DNA, the CDR3 is TGTGCCACCAGCACCGGCGGGAGCGGGAGGGGACTGTGGTCCTACGAGCAGTACTTC. This gives the protein CATSTGGSGRGLWSYEQYF.

The chain is built from TRBV18 and TRBJ2-2; maybe TRBD1 (5 bases). The V gene's germline CDR1 is KGHSH and CDR2 LQKENI. The CDR3 spans 15 residues. V was cut by 3 bases and J by 5 bases, with 13 bases left in between. CDR3 coding DNA: TGTGCCAGCTCACCGGTACAGGACCCGACCGGGGAGCTGTTTTTT. It yields the protein CASSPVQDPTGELFF.

This chain joins TRBV11-2 and TRBJ2-7; D perhaps matches TRBD2 (5 bases). The CDR3 has 15 residues. In germline, CDR1 is SGHAT, CDR2 FQNNGV. Trimming removed 2 bases at V and 4 bases at J, with 15 bases between. The CDR3 bases are TGTGCCAGCAGCTTAAAGGCGGGTGAGCCTTACGAGCAGTACTTC. Translation gives CASSLKAGEPYEQYF.

The rearrangement links TRBV7-9 to TRBJ1-1; D gene ambiguous. The CDR3 is 13 residues long. The V end was cut by 7 bases, the J end by 0 bases, with 9 bases between. Looked up from germline, CDR1 is SEHNR and CDR2 is FQNEAQ (reference sequence). The CDR3 protein is CASNQDLNTEAFF. CDR3 sequence (DNA): TGTGCCAGCAACCAGGACCTGAACACTGAAGCTTTCTTT.

This chain links TRBV5-1 with TRBJ2-7; unclear D gene. Germline values: CDR1 SGHRS, CDR2 YFSETQ. This CDR3 spans 12 amino acids. Trimming took 4 bases from V and 0 from J, leaving 5 bases between them. Here the CDR3 reads CASSKSSYEQYF. DNA of the CDR3: TGCGCCAGCAGCAAAAGCTCCTACGAGCAGTACTTC.

V is TRBV11-2 and J is TRBJ2-3; TRBD2 agrees at 14 bases. This CDR3 is 16 amino acids long. The germline CDR1 and CDR2 sequences are SGHAT and FQNNGV. V was pared by 5 bases and J by 5 bases, with 6 bases of the junction left unmatched. The CDR3 is CASSRGLAGGGDTQYF. CDR3 DNA sequence: TGTGCCAGCAGCCGAGGACTAGCGGGAGGAGGAGATACGCAGTATTTT.

The table lists this clone with a count of one. The chain recombines TRBV10-3 with TRBJ2-7, with 12 bases lining up with TRBD2. The V gene's germline CDR1 is ENHRY and CDR2 SYGVKD. V shed 8 bases and J 5 bases; nucleotides not matched to a gene: 28. This CDR3 is 21 amino acids long. The CDR3 DNA sequence: TGTGCCATCCCAAGCCGGGACAGCTCTCGTCCCCCTCGACTAGCGGGAGACGAGCAGTACTTC. This encodes CAIPSRDSSRPPRLAGDEQYF.

CDR3 sequence reads: CAWGSYEQYF. CDR3 sequence (DNA): TGTGCCTGGGGCTCCTACGAGCAGTACTTC. The genes are TRBV30 and TRBJ2-7; D unresolved. The V gene lost 5 bases and the J gene lost 0 bases, with 2 bases spanning the gap. This CDR3 is 10 amino acids long. The V gene's germline CDR1 is GTSNPN and CDR2 SVGIG (reference sequence).

The V gene is TRBV19, the J gene TRBJ1-5; TRBD1 matches at 8 bases. With V trimmed by 7 bases and J by 4 bases, 9 bases remained unmatched. The CDR3 has 15 residues. The V gene's germline CDR1 is LNHDA and CDR2 SQIVND (reference sequence). This CDR3 reads CASTYTGGLNQPQHF. DNA of the CDR3: TGTGCCAGTACTTATACAGGGGGTCTAAATCAGCCCCAGCATTTT.

The chain combines TRBV7-2 with TRBJ2-1, with D possibly called TRBD1 or TRBD2 (5 bases each). Germline CDR1 reads SGHTA; CDR2 reads FQGNSA. This CDR3 spans 14 amino acids. V gave up 7 bases and J gave up 6 bases, with 16 bases separating them. CDR3 DNA sequence: TGTGCCAGCACCCACGGCCCGGGGACCAATGAGCAGTTCTTC. Residues: CASTHGPGTNEQFF.

The V call is TRBV28, the J call TRBJ2-7; 10 nucleotides match TRBD2. Germline V gene lookup returns CDR1 MDHEN and CDR2 SYDVKM. CDR3 length: 16 amino acids. The junction had 8 bases not matched to a gene; V was cut back by 6 bases and J by 0 bases. The CDR3 coding sequence is TGTGCCAGCAGGAGCCCCGGGACTAGCGCCTCCTACGAGCAGTACTTC. Protein: CASRSPGTSASYEQYF.

This clone has just a few counts. This chain uses TRBV11-2 with TRBJ2-2; D gene uncertain. Trimming took 0 bases from V and 3 from J, leaving 5 bases between them. The CDR3 is 14 amino acids. The germline V gene encodes CDR1 SGHAT and CDR2 FQNNGV. CDR3 DNA sequence: TGTGCCAGCAGCTTAGAGTGGGACACCGGGGAGCTGTTTTTT. This sequence encodes CASSLEWDTGELFF.

This chain connects TRBV11-2 to TRBJ2-6; TRBD1 matches at 8 bases. The V gene's germline CDR1 is SGHAT and CDR2 FQNNGV. CDR3 size: 18 residues. Trimming cost V 1 base and J 2 bases; bases outside gene matches: 7. The DNA of the CDR3 is TGTGCCAGCAGCTTAGGTGACAGGGGATTCCCTGGGGCCAACGTCCTGACTTTC. It yields the protein CASSLGDRGFPGANVLTF.

The V call is TRBV9, the J call TRBJ1-5; D possibly corresponds to TRBD1 (6 bases). V lost 4 bases and J lost 4, with 9 bases in between. Germline loops: CDR1 SGDLS, CDR2 YYNGEE. CDR3 length: 13 amino acids. CDR3 amino acids: CASSLDRNQPQHF. The CDR3 DNA is TGTGCCAGCAGCTTAGACAGGAATCAGCCCCAGCATTTT.

The sample holds a few counts of this clone. This sample also contains other DNA sequences that code for the same CDR3. The V gene is TRBV27, the J gene TRBJ1-3, with a tentative D call TRBD1 (6 bases). Germline CDR1 MNHEY, CDR2 SMNVEV (reference sequence). The V and J ends lost 3 bases and 2 bases respectively, with 11 bases between them. The CDR3 covers 15 residues. The CDR3 spells CASSFRGGAGNTIYF. As DNA, the CDR3 is TGTGCCAGCAGTTTCAGGGGTGGGGCTGGAAACACCATATATTTT.

The chain combines TRBV18 with TRBJ1-3; 8 nucleotides agree with TRBD1. The germline CDR1 and CDR2 sequences are KGHSH and LQKENI. The J segment lost 0 bases and the V segment lost 3 bases, leaving 7 bases of the junction unmatched. The CDR3 sequence is 17 residues long. The CDR3 protein is CASSPLRDRFSGNTIYF. The CDR3 nucleotides read TGTGCCAGCTCACCCCTCCGGGACAGGTTCTCTGGAAACACCATATATTTT.

This chain uses TRBV28 with TRBJ2-5; D possibly corresponds to TRBD1 (6 bases). The CDR3 has 15 residues. Trimming left V 8 bases short and J 4 bases short, with 20 bases between. Germline V gives CDR1 MDHEN, CDR2 SYDVKM. CDR3 sequence reads: CASGVGRGGPETQYF. In nucleotides, the CDR3 is TGTGCCAGCGGGGTGGGCAGGGGTGGCCCAGAGACCCAGTACTTC.

This clone has a handful of counts. The chain has TRBV18 and TRBJ1-3; D might be TRBD1 (5 bases). Deletions cut 2 bases from V and 0 bases from J, with 11 bases between. CDR3 length: 16 amino acids. Germline assignment: CDR1 KGHSH and CDR2 LQKENI. The CDR3 bases are TGTGCCAGCTCACCAGCCGACAGTAGCTCTGGAAACACCATATATTTT. It translates to CASSPADSSSGNTIYF. Full variable domain (rest looked up from reference TRBV18 and TRBJ1-3): NAGVMQNPRHLVRRRGQEARLRCSPMKGHSHVYWYRQLPEEGLKFMVYLQKENIIDESGMPKERFSAEFPKEGPSILRIQQVVRGDSAAYFCASSPADSSSGNTIYFGEGSWLTVV.

The rearrangement uses TRBV7-8 and TRBJ1-1; D uncertain. The CDR3 has 13 amino acids. The V end was cut by 8 bases, the J end by 0 bases, with 10 bases between. The germline CDR1 and CDR2 sequences are SGHVS and FQNEAQ. As DNA, the CDR3 is TGTGCCAGCTTCGGATCTCTGAACACTGAAGCTTTCTTT. Amino acid sequence: CASFGSLNTEAFF. The variable domain in full, with the rest retrieved from reference TRBV7-8 and TRBJ1-1, is GAGVSQSPRYKVAKRGQDVALRCDPISGHVSLFWYQQALGQGPEFLTYFQNEAQLDKSGLPSDRFFAERPEGSVSTLKIQRTQQEDSAVYLCASFGSLNTEAFFGQGTRLTVV.

This clone appeared many times. The rearrangement links TRBV6-6 to TRBJ1-4; D unresolved. Germline lookup yields CDR1 MNHNY and CDR2 SVGAGI (reference sequence). The V end was cut by 2 bases, the J end by 8 bases, with 12 bases between. The CDR3 is 14 residues long. CDR3 nucleotide sequence: TGTGCCAGCAGTTACGGGGATTGGACGGAAAAACTGTTTTTT. This gives the protein CASSYGDWTEKLFF.

This chain uses TRBV5-1 with TRBJ2-7; D perhaps matches TRBD1 (5 bases). The CDR3 has 15 amino acids. The germline CDR1 and CDR2 sequences are SGHRS and YFSETQ. Trimming cost V 0 bases and J 3 bases, with 13 bases left between them. In DNA form, the CDR3 reads TGCGCCAGCAGCTTGGGATTTGCCAGGGTCTACGAGCAGTACTTC. Protein product: CASSLGFARVYEQYF. Using reference TRBV5-1 and TRBJ2-7 for the parts outside the CDR3, the full variable domain is KAGVTQTPRYLIKTRGQQVTLSCSPISGHRSVSWYQQTPGQGLQFLFEYFSETQRNKGNFPGRFSGRQFSNSRSEMNVSTLELGDSALYLCASSLGFARVYEQYFGPGTRLTVT.